This T cell receptor (beta chain) was obtained from a study of blood T cell repertoires in COVID-19. In the study overall: Acute-phase and convalescent COVID-19 samples originated in the United States, Italy and Spain. Sample material is recorded as cDNA or gDNA derived from T cells, B-cell-depleted T cells, or PBMCs.

Looked up from germline, CDR1 is KGHSH and CDR2 is LQKENI. The length of the CDR3 is 12 residues. Trimming took 7 bases from V and 7 from J, leaving 8 bases between them. This clone occurred once. Only in-frame clones appear in the TCRdb table, and some are missing; sequencing was by immunoSEQ multiplex PCR. The repertoire holds a few hundred thousand clones, with approximately 90% as singletons. Sample: peripheral blood. The receptor comes from a man in his late teens or twenties with active or convalescent COVID-19. The chain carries TRBV18 and TRBJ1-6, with no clear D. The CDR3 region is CASFLKNSPLHF. CDR3 nucleotide sequence: TGTGCCAGCTTCCTAAAGAATTCACCCCTCCACTTT.